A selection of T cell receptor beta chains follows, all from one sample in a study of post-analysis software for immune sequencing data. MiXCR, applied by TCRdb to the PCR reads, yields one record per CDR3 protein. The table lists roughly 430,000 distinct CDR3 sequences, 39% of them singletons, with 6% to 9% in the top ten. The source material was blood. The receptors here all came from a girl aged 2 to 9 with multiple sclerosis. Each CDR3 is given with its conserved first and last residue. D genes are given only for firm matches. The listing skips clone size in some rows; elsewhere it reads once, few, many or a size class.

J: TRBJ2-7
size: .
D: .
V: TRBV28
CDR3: CASSPQALRTYEQYF
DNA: TGTGCCAGCAGCCCCCAGGCCTTAAGGACCTACGAGCAGTACTTC

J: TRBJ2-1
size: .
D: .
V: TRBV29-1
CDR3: CSVEDLGLSYNEQFF
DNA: TGCAGCGTTGAAGATCTAGGGTTGTCCTACAATGAGCAGTTCTTC

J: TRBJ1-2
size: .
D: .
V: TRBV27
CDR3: CASSAGHRYGYTF
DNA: TGTGCCAGCAGCGCGGGACACCGCTATGGCTACACCTTC

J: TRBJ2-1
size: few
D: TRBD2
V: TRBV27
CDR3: CASSSGGLRGEQFF
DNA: TGTGCCAGCAGTTCGGGGGGGCTTAGGGGTGAGCAGTTCTTC

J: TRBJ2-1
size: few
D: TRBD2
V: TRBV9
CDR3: CASSSGLAYGEQFF
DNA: TGTGCCAGCAGCTCGGGACTAGCGTATGGTGAGCAGTTCTTC

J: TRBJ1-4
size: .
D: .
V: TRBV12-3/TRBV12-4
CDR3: CASRVGEGNEKLFF
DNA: TGTGCCAGCAGAGTAGGGGAGGGTAATGAAAAACTGTTTTTT

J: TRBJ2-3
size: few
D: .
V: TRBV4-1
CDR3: CASSSGLARTDTQYF
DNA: TGCGCCAGCAGCTCCGGCCTAGCCCGCACAGATACGCAGTATTTT

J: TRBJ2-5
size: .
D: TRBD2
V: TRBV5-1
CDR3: CASSLRGGAYNEQYF
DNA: TGCGCCAGCAGCTTGCGCGGGGGGGCCTACAATGAGCAGTACTTC

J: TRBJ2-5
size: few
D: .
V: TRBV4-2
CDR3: CASSQVSGLGETQYF
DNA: TGTGCCAGCAGCCAAGTTAGCGGATTGGGAGAGACCCAGTACTTC

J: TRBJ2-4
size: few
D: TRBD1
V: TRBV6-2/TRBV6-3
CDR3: CASSEDRGRFRFLAKNIQYF
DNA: TGTGCCAGCAGTGAGGACAGGGGGCGATTCCGATTCCTAGCCAAAAACATTCAGTACTTC

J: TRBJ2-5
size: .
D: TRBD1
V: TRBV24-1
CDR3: CATSDSRTGMQVETQYF
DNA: TGTGCCACCAGTGATTCCCGGACAGGGATGCAAGTAGAGACCCAGTACTTC

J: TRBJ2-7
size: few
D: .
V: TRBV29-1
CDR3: CSVEIWAGPGYEQYF
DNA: TGCAGCGTTGAGATTTGGGCAGGTCCCGGCTACGAGCAGTACTTC

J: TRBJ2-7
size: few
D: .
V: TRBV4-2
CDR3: CASSVRREYEQYF
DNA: TGTGCCAGCAGCGTCCGGAGAGAATACGAGCAGTACTTC

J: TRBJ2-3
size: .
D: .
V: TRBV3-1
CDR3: CASSLRGYTDTQYF
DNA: TGTGCCAGCAGTCTCAGGGGATACACAGATACGCAGTATTTT

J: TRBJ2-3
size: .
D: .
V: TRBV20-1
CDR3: CSAGWGASTDTQYF
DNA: TGCAGTGCCGGCTGGGGCGCGAGCACAGATACGCAGTATTTT

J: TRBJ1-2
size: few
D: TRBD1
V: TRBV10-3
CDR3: CAISESTGDNYGYTF
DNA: TGTGCCATCAGTGAGTCGACAGGGGATAACTATGGCTACACCTTC

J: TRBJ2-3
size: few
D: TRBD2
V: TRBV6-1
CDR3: CASSSSGRLTDTQYF
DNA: TGTGCCAGCAGTTCTAGCGGGAGATTGACAGATACGCAGTATTTT

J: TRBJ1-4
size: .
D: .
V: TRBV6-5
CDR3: CASRFTGVAEKLFF
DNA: TGTGCCAGCAGATTCACGGGGGTGGCCGAAAAACTGTTTTTT

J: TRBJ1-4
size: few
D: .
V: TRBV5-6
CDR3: CASSLYSPPRKLFF
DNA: TGTGCCAGCAGCTTGTATTCGCCCCCTAGGAAACTGTTTTTT

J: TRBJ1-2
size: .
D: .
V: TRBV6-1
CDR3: CASSEARSRRPNIWYGYTF
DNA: TGTGCCAGCAGTGAAGCTCGTTCCAGGAGGCCCAATATCTGGTATGGCTACACCTTC

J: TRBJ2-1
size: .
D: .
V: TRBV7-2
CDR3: CASSLVNPFSERARNEQFF
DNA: TGTGCCAGCAGCTTAGTAAACCCTTTTAGCGAGAGGGCCAGGAATGAGCAGTTCTTC

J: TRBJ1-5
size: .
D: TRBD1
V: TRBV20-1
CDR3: CSARDQGTGNQPQHF
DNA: TGCAGTGCTAGAGATCAGGGGACAGGGAATCAGCCCCAGCATTTT

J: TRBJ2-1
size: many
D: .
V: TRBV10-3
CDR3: CAISESNIGGHNPYHNEQFF
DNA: TGTGCCATCAGTGAGTCTAATATCGGGGGCCATAACCCTTATCACAATGAGCAGTTCTTC

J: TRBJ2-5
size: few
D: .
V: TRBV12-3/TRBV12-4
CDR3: CASSLDSLEGETQYF
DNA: TGTGCCAGCAGTTTGGACAGTCTGGAGGGGGAGACCCAGTACTTC

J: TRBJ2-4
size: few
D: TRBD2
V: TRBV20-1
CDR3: CSARVLSGGKNIQYF
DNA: TGCAGTGCTAGAGTCCTCAGCGGGGGGAAAAACATTCAGTACTTC

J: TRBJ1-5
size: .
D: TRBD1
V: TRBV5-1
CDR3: CASSSGTGMNQPQHF
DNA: TGCGCCAGCAGTTCTGGGACAGGGATGAATCAGCCCCAGCATTTT

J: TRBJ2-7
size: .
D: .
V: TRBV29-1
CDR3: CSVGGPVSYEQYF
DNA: TGCAGCGTTGGGGGACCTGTTTCCTACGAGCAGTACTTC

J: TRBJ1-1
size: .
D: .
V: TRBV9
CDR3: CASSVAPRAGLDVNTEAFF
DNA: TGTGCCAGCAGCGTAGCCCCTAGGGCAGGTCTTGATGTGAACACTGAAGCTTTCTTT

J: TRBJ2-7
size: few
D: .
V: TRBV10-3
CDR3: CAISGRGTYEQYF
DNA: TGTGCCATTTCCGGACGGGGGACCTACGAGCAGTACTTC